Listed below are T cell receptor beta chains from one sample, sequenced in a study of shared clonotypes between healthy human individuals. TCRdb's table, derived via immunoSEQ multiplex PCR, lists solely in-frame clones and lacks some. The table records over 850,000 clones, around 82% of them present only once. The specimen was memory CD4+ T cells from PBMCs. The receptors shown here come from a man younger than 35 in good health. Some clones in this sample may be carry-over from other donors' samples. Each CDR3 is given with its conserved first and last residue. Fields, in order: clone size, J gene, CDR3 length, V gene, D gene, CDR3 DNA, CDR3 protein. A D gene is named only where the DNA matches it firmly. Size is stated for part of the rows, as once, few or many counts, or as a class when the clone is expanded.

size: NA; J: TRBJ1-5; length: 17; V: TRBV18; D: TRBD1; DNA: TGTGCCAGCTCACCACGAGGAGGACAGGGCTTCAATCAGCCCCAGCATTTT; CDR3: CASSPRGGQGFNQPQHF
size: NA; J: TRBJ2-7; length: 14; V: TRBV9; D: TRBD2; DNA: TGTGCCAGCAGCGCCACTAGCGTACACTACGAGCAGTACTTC; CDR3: CASSATSVHYEQYF
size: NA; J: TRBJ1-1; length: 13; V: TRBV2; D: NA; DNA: TGTGCCAGCACCGACAGTGGAAACACTGAAGCTTTCTTT; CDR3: CASTDSGNTEAFF
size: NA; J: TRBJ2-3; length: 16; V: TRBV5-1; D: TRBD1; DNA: TGCGCCAGCAGTTTAGGGACAGATCCAATTCGGGCTACGCAGTATTTT; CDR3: CASSLGTDPIRATQYF
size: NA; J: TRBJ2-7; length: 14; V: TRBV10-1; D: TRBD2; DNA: TGCGCCAGCAGTGATCCTAGCGGGAACTACGAGCAGTACTTC; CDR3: CASSDPSGNYEQYF
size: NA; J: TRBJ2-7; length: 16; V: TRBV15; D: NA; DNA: TGTGCCACCAGCAGAGATCTGGAGACTCGGCCCTACGAGCAGTACTTC; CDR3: CATSRDLETRPYEQYF
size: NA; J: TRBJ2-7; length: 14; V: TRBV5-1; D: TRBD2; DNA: TGCGCCAGCAGCCCCGGGACTAGCCTCCACGAGCAGTACTTC; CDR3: CASSPGTSLHEQYF
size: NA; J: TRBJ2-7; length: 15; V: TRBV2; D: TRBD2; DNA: TGTGCCAGCACCGAGGGTAGCGGGACTTACTACGAGCAGTACTTC; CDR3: CASTEGSGTYYEQYF
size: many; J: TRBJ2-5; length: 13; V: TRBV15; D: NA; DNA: TGTGCCACCAGCAGAGCGCCCAGAGAGACCCAGTACTTC; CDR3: CATSRAPRETQYF
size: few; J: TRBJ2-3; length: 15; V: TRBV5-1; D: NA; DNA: TGCGCCAGCAGCCCTGGACCGGGCGGCACAGATACGCAGTATTTT; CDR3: CASSPGPGGTDTQYF
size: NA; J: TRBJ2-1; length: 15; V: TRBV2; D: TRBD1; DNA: TGTGCCAGCAGTCTAGACAGGGGCGGGTACAATGAGCAGTTCTTC; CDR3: CASSLDRGGYNEQFF
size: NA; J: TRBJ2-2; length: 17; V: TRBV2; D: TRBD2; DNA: TGTGCCAGCAGTCTAACGGGAGGGTCGGTTAACACCGGGGAGCTGTTTTTT; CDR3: CASSLTGGSVNTGELFF
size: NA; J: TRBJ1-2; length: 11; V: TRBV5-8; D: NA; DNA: TGTGCCAGCAGCTGGACTTATGGCTACACCTTC; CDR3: CASSWTYGYTF
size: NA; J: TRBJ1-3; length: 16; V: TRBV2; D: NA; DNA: TGTGCCAGCAGTGAATTTCCGTCGAGCTCTGGAAACACCATATATTTT; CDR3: CASSEFPSSSGNTIYF
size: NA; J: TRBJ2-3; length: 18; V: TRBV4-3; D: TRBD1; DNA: TGCGCCAGCAGCCAAGACGGGGACAGGGGGGACCTCGCAGATACGCAGTATTTT; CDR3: CASSQDGDRGDLADTQYF
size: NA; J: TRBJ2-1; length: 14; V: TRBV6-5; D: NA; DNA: TGTGCCAGCAGGCAAGGGACTTCACTTGTTGAGCAGTTCTTC; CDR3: CASRQGTSLVEQFF
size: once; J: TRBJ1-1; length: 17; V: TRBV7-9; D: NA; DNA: TGTGCCAGCAGCTTAGGCCTCGGTAGCCAGAAGAACACTGAAGCTTTCTTT; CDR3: CASSLGLGSQKNTEAFF
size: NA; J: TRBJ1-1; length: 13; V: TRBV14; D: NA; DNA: TGTGCCAGCAGCCAAGGGGCGGCCTTTAGGGCTTTCTTT; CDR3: CASSQGAAFRAFF
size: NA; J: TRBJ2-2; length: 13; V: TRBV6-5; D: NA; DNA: TGTGCCGCCTCTCGCGGGACGACCGGGGAGCTGTTTTTT; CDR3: CAASRGTTGELFF
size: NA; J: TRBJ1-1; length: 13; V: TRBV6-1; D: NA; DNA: TGTGCCAGCAGCCTCGAGGGGGGGGCGGAAGCTTTCTTT; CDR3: CASSLEGGAEAFF
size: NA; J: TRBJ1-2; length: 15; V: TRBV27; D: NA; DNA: TGTGCCAGCAGCCGTTATCCAGGGGCAAACTATGGCTACACCTTC; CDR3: CASSRYPGANYGYTF
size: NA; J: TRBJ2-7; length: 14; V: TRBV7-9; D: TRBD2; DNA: TGTGCCAGCAGTCTAGCGGGAGGCTCCAACGAGCAGTACTTC; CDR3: CASSLAGGSNEQYF
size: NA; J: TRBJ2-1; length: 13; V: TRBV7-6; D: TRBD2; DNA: TGTGCCAGCAGCTTAGTGGGAGGGAATGAGCAGTTCTTC; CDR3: CASSLVGGNEQFF
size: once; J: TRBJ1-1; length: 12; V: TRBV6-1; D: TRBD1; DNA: TGTGCCAGCAGGCTCCGGGACAGCGAAGCTTTCTTT; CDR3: CASRLRDSEAFF